The 19 T cell receptor beta chains in this list originate from one sample, sequenced in a study of glioma-infiltrating T cells after dendritic cell vaccination. Clones were read by immunoSEQ multiplex PCR, and TCRdb kept only the in-frame ones, dropping some. Of some 60,000 clones in the sample, about 80% are singletons; the top ten hold 15% to 18%. Time point denoted: after dendritic cell vaccination, including at tumor progression/relapse. The sequences come from blood, collected after dendritic cell vaccination. Receptors were obtained from a human donor with glioblastoma.

The genes are TRBV9 and TRBJ2-3; D is perhaps TRBD2 (6 bases). The V end was cut by 0 bases, the J end by 4 bases, with 9 bases between. The CDR3 runs 14 residues. Germline CDR1 reads SGDLS; CDR2 reads YYNGEE. Here the CDR3 reads CASSVGLESDTQYF. CDR3 bases: TGTGCCAGCAGCGTAGGACTAGAGTCAGATACGCAGTATTTT. The whole variable domain, remainder taken from reference TRBV9 and TRBJ2-3, is DSGVTQTPKHLITATGQRVTLRCSPRSGDLSVYWYQQSLDQGLQFLIQYYNGEERAKGNILERFSAQQFPDLHSELNLSSLELGDSALYFCASSVGLESDTQYFGPGTRLTVL.

The rearrangement uses TRBV5-1 and TRBJ1-2; the match to TRBD1 covers 12 bases. This CDR3 has 15 residues. The J segment lost 8 bases and the V segment lost 4 bases, leaving 9 bases of the junction unmatched. CDR1 and CDR2 (germline): SGHRS, YFSETQ. The CDR3 spells CASSTGTGGAGGYTF. The CDR3 DNA is TGCGCCAGCAGCACCGGGACAGGGGGCGCGGGGGGCTACACCTTC.

The CDR3: CASSYCRDRVGQPQHF. The CDR3 DNA follows: TGCGCCAGCAGCTACTGCCGGGACAGGGTAGGTCAGCCCCAGCATTTT. J is TRBJ1-5 and V is TRBV5-1; 9 bases line up with TRBD1. The CDR3 loop spans 16 amino acids. The V segment lost 3 bases and the J segment 6 bases; nucleotides outside the gene matches: 10. Per the germline V gene, CDR1 is SGHRS and CDR2 is YFSETQ.

This rearrangement joins TRBV7-2 to TRBJ2-5, with TRBD1 matching 10 bases. The germline gives CDR1 SGHTA, CDR2 FQGNSA. Trimming at V came to 8 bases and at J to 1 base, leaving 10 bases not matched to a gene. The CDR3 has 16 amino acids. Here the CDR3 DNA reads TGTGCCAGCGCGAGACAGGGGGCTAGGGGCCAAGAGACCCAGTACTTC. Translated, it gives CASARQGARGQETQYF.

This clone turned up a few times. The chain links TRBV7-2 to TRBJ2-5; D call uncertain. The CDR3 loop spans 14 amino acids. Germline V gene data show CDR1 as SGHTA and CDR2 as FQGNSA. Between the trimmed V and J ends, which lost 1 base and 11 bases, there was a span of 17 bases. The CDR3: CASSLGGSISEQYF. The CDR3 DNA reads as TGTGCCAGCAGCTTAGGAGGTAGTATCAGTGAGCAGTACTTC.

The chain carries TRBV4-1 and TRBJ2-7; TRBD2 is a possible D gene (5 bases). Germline V lookup: CDR1 MGHRA, CDR2 YSYEKL. Trimming took off 4 bases at V and 7 bases at J, with 20 bases between the two ends. This CDR3 has 15 residues. The CDR3 spells CASSPVTSGEGEQYF. CDR3 in DNA: TGCGCCAGCAGCCCCGTTACCAGCGGTGAAGGGGAGCAGTACTTC.

J is TRBJ2-2 and V is TRBV11-2, with 8 bases fitting TRBD2. Germline values: CDR1 SGHAT, CDR2 FQNNGV. J was trimmed by 6 bases and V by 2 bases; bases with no gene match: 5. The CDR3 spans 15 residues. The CDR3 here is CASSLTLGGAGELFF. In DNA, the CDR3 is TGTGCCAGCAGCTTAACCCTCGGGGGGGCCGGGGAGCTGTTTTTT. The variable domain in full, with the rest retrieved from reference TRBV11-2 and TRBJ2-2, is EAGVAQSPRYKIIEKRQSVAFWCNPISGHATLYWYQQILGQGPKLLIQFQNNGVVDDSQLPKDRFSAERLKGVDSTLKIQPAKLEDSAVYLCASSLTLGGAGELFFGEGSRLTVL.

This chain joins TRBV5-4 and TRBJ1-2; D call uncertain. CDR1 and CDR2 (germline): SGHNT, YYREEE (reference sequence). CDR3 length equals 14 residues. The ends were cut back, 3 bases at V and 6 bases at J, with 15 bases in the middle. This CDR3 reads CASSSAGRVNGYTF. The DNA of the CDR3 is TGTGCCAGCAGCTCGGCCGGTCGGGTTAATGGCTACACCTTC.

This sequence joins TRBV11-2 and TRBJ1-2; tentatively, D is TRBD1 (6 bases). The CDR3 covers 12 residues. V was cut by 5 bases and J by 7 bases, with 11 bases left in between. CDR1 and CDR2 from the germline V gene are SGHAT and FQNNGV. In nucleotides, the CDR3 is TGTGCCAGCAGCCAGGACAGTTCTGGCTACACCTTC. This codes for CASSQDSSGYTF.

A single count supports this clone. The chain links TRBV2 to TRBJ2-7; TRBD1 aligns across 9 bases. V was clipped by 6 bases and J by 3 bases; unmatched bases: 6. The CDR3 runs to 14 residues. Germline CDR1 is SNHLY and CDR2 is FYNNEI. The chain's CDR3 is CASRGPGQGYEQYF. In DNA form, the CDR3 reads TGTGCCAGCAGGGGACCGGGACAGGGCTACGAGCAGTACTTC.

The genes are TRBV27 and TRBJ1-5; D is uncertain. The CDR3 sequence is 15 residues long. Germline loops: CDR1 MNHEY, CDR2 SMNVEV (reference sequence). The V end lost 5 bases, the J end lost 0 bases, and 11 bases lay between the germline ends. The CDR3 region has the DNA TGTGCCAGCAGTGTTACAGATCATAGCAATCAGCCCCAGCATTTT. Protein sequence: CASSVTDHSNQPQHF.

This clone was counted once. This chain uses TRBV29-1 with TRBJ1-2; 10 nucleotides line up with TRBD1. V shed 5 bases, J shed 0 bases, and the junction held 15 bases outside the gene matches. The CDR3 totals 18 residues. CDR1 is SQVTM, CDR2 ANQGSEA, per germline. In DNA, the CDR3 is TGCAGCGTTCGAAACCGCCGGGACAGGGGACCCACTAACTATGGCTACACCTTC. It codes for CSVRNRRDRGPTNYGYTF.

The rearrangement links TRBV7-9 to TRBJ2-7; D might be TRBD1 (6 bases). The CDR3 has 13 amino acids. Germline CDR1 SEHNR, CDR2 FQNEAQ (reference sequence). With 3 bases removed from V and 7 bases from J, the gap between germline ends came to 13 bases. CDR3 residues: CASSLATGREQYF. The CDR3 region has the DNA TGTGCCAGCAGCTTGGCTACAGGGCGGGAGCAGTACTTC.

V is TRBV4-3 and J is TRBJ1-4; D not certain. Per germline, CDR1 LGHNA and CDR2 YSLEER. The CDR3 is 16 amino acids. With 2 bases removed from V and 1 base from J, the gap between germline ends came to 11 bases. CDR3 sequence reads: CASSQNHPRTNEKLFF. CDR3 bases: TGCGCCAGCAGCCAAAACCATCCCAGAACTAATGAAAAACTGTTTTTT.

The chain recombines TRBV30 with TRBJ1-5; tentative D call: TRBD1 (5 bases). Per germline, CDR1 GTSNPN and CDR2 SVGIG (reference sequence). The V and J ends lost 2 bases and 4 bases respectively, with 9 bases between them. CDR3 size: 13 residues. The CDR3 loop is CAWSPGNNQPQHF. CDR3 coding DNA: TGTGCCTGGAGTCCAGGGAATAATCAGCCCCAGCATTTT.

The chain employs TRBV11-3 and TRBJ1-4; weak D call: TRBD1 (6 bases). Germline-derived CDR1 and CDR2 are SGHNT and YENEEA. V was pared by 0 bases and J by 3 bases, with 8 bases between. The CDR3 totals 15 residues. DNA of the CDR3: TGTGCCAGCAGCTTAGATGGGACACCTAATGAAAAACTGTTTTTT. It codes for CASSLDGTPNEKLFF.

The chain is built from TRBV11-3 and TRBJ2-7; a weak D match, TRBD2 (6 bases). Between the trimmed V and J ends, which lost 1 base and 0 bases, there was a span of 7 bases. From germline, CDR1 is SGHNT and CDR2 YENEEA. The CDR3 has 14 amino acids. In nucleotides, the CDR3 is TGTGCCAGCAGCTTAGGTAGCGGCTCCTACGAGCAGTACTTC. It is translated as CASSLGSGSYEQYF.

J is TRBJ1-6 and V is TRBV5-5; D gene unclear. V was clipped by 0 bases and J by 2 bases, with 12 bases between them. This CDR3 region has 17 residues. CDR1 and CDR2 from the germline V gene are SGHKS and YYEKEE (reference sequence). DNA for the CDR3: TGTGCCAGCAGCTTGGATAGGAGGCAGCCCTATAATTCACCCCTCCACTTT. This encodes CASSLDRRQPYNSPLHF.

The chain carries TRBV6-1 and TRBJ1-2; 7 bases fit TRBD1. The CDR3 spans 18 residues. The germline V gene encodes CDR1 MNHNS and CDR2 SASEGT. The V gene end was trimmed by 0 bases and the J gene end by 1 base; junction bases not matched to a gene: 11. CDR3 DNA sequence: TGTGCCAGCAGTGAAGCGACCAGGAGGGGGCGATTTAACTATGGCTACACCTTC. Its protein is CASSEATRRGRFNYGYTF.